These T cell receptor beta chains were read from a single sample in a study of cytomegalovirus exposure and HLA in healthy donors. The assay was immunoSEQ multiplex PCR, and TCRdb's table has in-frame clones only and misses some. The sample carries about 170,000 clones, around 80% recorded once. The sequenced sample was PBMCs. Every receptor here comes from a woman in her fifties or sixties in good health and CMV-seropositive. CDR3s include the opening cysteine and the closing phenylalanine or tryptophan. The order of the fields is V gene, D gene, J gene, clone size, CDR3 protein, CDR3 DNA. The D gene is left open where the match is weak. Clone size, where shown, is once, few, many, or a class for clones that have expanded.

V: TRBV10-3; D: TRBD1; J: TRBJ1-2; size: -; CDR3: CAISRTGDGYTF; DNA: TGTGCCATCAGCCGGACAGGGGATGGCTACACCTTC
V: TRBV18; D: TRBD1; J: TRBJ1-1; size: -; CDR3: CASSDRGPNTEAFF; DNA: TGTGCCAGCTCCGACAGGGGACCGAACACTGAAGCTTTCTTT
V: TRBV5-4; D: -; J: TRBJ2-5; size: -; CDR3: CASSLGGSQETQYF; DNA: TGTGCCAGCAGCTTGGGAGGGTCCCAAGAGACCCAGTACTTC
V: TRBV30; D: TRBD2; J: TRBJ2-1; size: -; CDR3: CAGLAGASYNEQFF; DNA: TGTGCCGGTTTAGCGGGAGCCTCCTACAATGAGCAGTTCTTC
V: TRBV21-1; D: -; J: TRBJ1-5; size: -; CDR3: CASSLRDSDYSNQPQHF; DNA: TGTGCCAGCAGCTTAAGGGACAGCGACTATAGCAATCAGCCCCAGCATTTT
V: TRBV19; D: -; J: TRBJ1-1; size: -; CDR3: CASRQGGGNTEAFF; DNA: TGTGCCAGTAGGCAAGGGGGGGGTAACACTGAAGCTTTCTTT
V: TRBV9; D: TRBD1; J: TRBJ1-1; size: -; CDR3: CASSRDRGRTEAFF; DNA: TGTGCCAGCAGCCGGGACAGGGGGCGGACTGAAGCTTTCTTT
V: TRBV15; D: -; J: TRBJ1-6; size: -; CDR3: CATSRGQNYNSPLHF; DNA: TGTGCCACCAGCAGGGGACAAAACTATAATTCACCCCTCCACTTT
V: TRBV18; D: -; J: TRBJ1-1; size: -; CDR3: CASSPPNTGRVNTEAFF; DNA: TGTGCCAGCTCACCACCTAACACAGGGCGGGTGAACACTGAAGCTTTCTTT
V: TRBV7-9; D: -; J: TRBJ1-1; size: few; CDR3: CASSLAGPNTEAFF; DNA: TGTGCCAGCAGCTTAGCTGGGCCTAACACTGAAGCTTTCTTT
V: TRBV28; D: TRBD1; J: TRBJ1-5; size: -; CDR3: CASSLPHRNRGPNQPQHF; DNA: TGTGCCAGCAGTCTCCCACACCGAAACAGGGGCCCAAATCAGCCCCAGCATTTT
V: TRBV6-6; D: TRBD2; J: TRBJ2-7; size: -; CDR3: CASGGTSASSYEQYF; DNA: TGTGCCAGCGGAGGGACTAGCGCCAGCTCCTACGAGCAGTACTTC
V: TRBV6-1; D: TRBD1; J: TRBJ1-1; size: -; CDR3: CASSGGGTANTEAFF; DNA: TGTGCCAGCAGCGGGGGGGGGACAGCCAACACTGAAGCTTTCTTT
V: TRBV7-8; D: -; J: TRBJ1-1; size: -; CDR3: CASSPRRDSNTEAFF; DNA: TGTGCCAGCAGCCCCCGTCGGGACTCCAACACTGAAGCTTTCTTT
V: TRBV2; D: -; J: TRBJ1-2; size: -; CDR3: CASRADSPRNYGYTF; DNA: TGTGCCAGCAGGGCTGACAGCCCGAGGAACTATGGCTACACCTTC